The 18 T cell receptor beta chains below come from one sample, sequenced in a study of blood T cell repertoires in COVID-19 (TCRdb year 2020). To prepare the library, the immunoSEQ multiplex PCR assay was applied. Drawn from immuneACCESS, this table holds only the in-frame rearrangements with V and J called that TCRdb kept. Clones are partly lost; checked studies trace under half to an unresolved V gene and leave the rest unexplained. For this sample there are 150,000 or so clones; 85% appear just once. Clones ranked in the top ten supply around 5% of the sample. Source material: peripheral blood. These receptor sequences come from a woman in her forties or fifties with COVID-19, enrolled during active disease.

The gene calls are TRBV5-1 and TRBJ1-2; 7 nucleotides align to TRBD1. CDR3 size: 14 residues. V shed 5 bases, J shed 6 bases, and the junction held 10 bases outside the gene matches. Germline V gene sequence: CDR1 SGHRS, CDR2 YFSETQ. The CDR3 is CASSRTTGSDGYTF. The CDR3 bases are TGCGCCAGCAGTCGAACGACAGGGTCGGATGGCTACACCTTC.

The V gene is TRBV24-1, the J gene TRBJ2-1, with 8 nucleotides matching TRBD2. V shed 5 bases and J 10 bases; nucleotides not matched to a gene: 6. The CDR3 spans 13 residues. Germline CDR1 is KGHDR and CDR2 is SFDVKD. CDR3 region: CATSGLARGEQFF. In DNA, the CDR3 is TGTGCCACCAGTGGACTAGCGAGGGGGGAGCAGTTCTTC.

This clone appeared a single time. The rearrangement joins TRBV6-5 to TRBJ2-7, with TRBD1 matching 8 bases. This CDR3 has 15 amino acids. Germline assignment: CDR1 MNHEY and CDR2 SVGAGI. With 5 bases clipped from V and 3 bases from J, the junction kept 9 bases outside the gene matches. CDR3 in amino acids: CASSTVGGQGYEQYF. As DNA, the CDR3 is TGTGCCAGCAGTACTGTGGGAGGACAGGGCTACGAGCAGTACTTC.

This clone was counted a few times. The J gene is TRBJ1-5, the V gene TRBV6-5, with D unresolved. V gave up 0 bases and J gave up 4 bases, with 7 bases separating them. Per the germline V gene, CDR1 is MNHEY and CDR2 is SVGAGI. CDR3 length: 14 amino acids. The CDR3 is CASSYSPKNQPQHF. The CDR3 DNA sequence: TGTGCCAGCAGTTACTCGCCTAAAAATCAGCCCCAGCATTTT.

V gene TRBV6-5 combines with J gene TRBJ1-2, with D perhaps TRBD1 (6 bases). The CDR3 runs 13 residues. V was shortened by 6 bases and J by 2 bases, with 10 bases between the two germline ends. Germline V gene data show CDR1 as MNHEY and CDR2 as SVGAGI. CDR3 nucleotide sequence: TGTGCCAGCAGACCCCAGGGGAACTATGGCTACACCTTC. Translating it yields CASRPQGNYGYTF.

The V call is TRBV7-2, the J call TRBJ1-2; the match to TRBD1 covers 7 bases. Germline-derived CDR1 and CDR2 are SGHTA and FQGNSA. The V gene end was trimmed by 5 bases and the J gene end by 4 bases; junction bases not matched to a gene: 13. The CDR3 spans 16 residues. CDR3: CASSKKNGDSAYGYTF. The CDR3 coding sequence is TGTGCCAGCAGCAAAAAGAATGGGGACAGCGCCTATGGCTACACCTTC.

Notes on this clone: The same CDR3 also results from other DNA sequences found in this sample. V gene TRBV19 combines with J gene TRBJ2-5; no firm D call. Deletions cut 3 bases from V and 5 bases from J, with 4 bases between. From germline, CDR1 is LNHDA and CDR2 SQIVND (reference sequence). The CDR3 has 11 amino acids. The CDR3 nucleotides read TGTGCCAGTAGTATCAGGGAGACCCAGTACTTC. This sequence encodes CASSIRETQYF.

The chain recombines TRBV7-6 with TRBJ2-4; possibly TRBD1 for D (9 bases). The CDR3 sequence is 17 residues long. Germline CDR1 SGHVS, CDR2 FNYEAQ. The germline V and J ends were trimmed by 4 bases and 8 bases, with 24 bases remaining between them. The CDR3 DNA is TGTGCCAGCAGCTCCCGGGGGGGGGACAGGGAAAGCGACATTCAGTACTTC. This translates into CASSSRGGDRESDIQYF.

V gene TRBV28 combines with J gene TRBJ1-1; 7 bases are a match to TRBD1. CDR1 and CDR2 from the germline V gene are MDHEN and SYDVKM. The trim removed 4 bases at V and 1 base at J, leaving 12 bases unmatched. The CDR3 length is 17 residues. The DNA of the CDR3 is TGTGCCAGCAGTTCAGGAAAGACAGGGCAAAGGAACACTGAAGCTTTCTTT. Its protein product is CASSSGKTGQRNTEAFF.

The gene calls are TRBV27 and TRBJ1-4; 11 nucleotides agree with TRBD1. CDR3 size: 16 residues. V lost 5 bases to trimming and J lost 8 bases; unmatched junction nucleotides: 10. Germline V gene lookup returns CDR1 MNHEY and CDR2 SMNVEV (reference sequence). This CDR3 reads CASSLYRDRGGEKLFF. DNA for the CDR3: TGTGCCAGCAGTCTCTACCGGGACAGGGGGGGCGAAAAACTGTTTTTT.

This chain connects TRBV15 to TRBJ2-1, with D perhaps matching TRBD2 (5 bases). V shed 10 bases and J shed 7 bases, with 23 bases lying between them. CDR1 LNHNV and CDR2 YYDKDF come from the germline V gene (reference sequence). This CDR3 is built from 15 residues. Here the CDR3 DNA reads TGTGCCATTAGGTCGGGCTCGAGGGTGGGGAATGAGCAGTTCTTC. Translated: CAIRSGSRVGNEQFF.

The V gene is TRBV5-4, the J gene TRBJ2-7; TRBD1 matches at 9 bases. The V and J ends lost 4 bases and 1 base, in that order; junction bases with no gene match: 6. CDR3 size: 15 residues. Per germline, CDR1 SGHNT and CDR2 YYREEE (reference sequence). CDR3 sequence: CASSLGTGRSYEQYF. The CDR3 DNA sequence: TGTGCCAGCAGCCTCGGGACAGGGAGATCCTACGAGCAGTACTTC.

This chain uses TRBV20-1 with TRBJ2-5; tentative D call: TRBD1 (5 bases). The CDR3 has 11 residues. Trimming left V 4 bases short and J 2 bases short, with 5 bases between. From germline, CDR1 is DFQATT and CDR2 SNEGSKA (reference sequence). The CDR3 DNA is TGCAGTGCTAACAGGCAAGAGACCCAGTACTTC. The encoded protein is CSANRQETQYF.

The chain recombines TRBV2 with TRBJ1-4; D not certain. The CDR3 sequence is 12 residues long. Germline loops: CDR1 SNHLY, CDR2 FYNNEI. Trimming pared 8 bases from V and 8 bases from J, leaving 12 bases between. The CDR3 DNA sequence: TGTGCCAGCGGACGGAGGGTAGAAAAACTGTTTTTT. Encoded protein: CASGRRVEKLFF.

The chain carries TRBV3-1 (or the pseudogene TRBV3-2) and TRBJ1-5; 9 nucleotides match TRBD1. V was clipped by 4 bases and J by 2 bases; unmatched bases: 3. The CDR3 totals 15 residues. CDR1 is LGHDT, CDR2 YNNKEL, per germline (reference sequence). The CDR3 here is CASSPGQGGNQPQHF. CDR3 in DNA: TGTGCCAGCAGCCCGGGACAGGGCGGCAATCAGCCCCAGCATTTT.

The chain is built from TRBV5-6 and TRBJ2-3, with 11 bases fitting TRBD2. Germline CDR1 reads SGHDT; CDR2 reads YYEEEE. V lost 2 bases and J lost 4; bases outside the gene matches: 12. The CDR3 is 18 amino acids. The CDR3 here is CASSFSVAGGFSADTQYF. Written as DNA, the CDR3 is TGTGCCAGCAGCTTCTCGGTAGCGGGGGGGTTCAGTGCAGATACGCAGTATTTT.

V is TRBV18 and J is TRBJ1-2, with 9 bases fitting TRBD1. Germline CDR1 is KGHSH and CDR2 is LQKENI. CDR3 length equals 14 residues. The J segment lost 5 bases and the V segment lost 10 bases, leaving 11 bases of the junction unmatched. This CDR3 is CANSAGQGAYGYTF. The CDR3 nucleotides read TGTGCCAACTCCGCGGGACAGGGTGCTTATGGCTACACCTTC.

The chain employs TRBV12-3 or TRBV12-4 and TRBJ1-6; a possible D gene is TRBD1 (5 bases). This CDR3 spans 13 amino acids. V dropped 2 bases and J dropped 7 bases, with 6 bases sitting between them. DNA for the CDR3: TGTGCCAGCAGTTTACAGGGAAATTCACCCCTCCACTTT. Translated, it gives CASSLQGNSPLHF.